The clone carrying this T cell receptor (beta chain) was seen at least ten times. Its antigen remains unknown. The sample's time point: patch test 2, 6 weeks after DPC sensitization. Treatment described: therapeutic diphenylcyclopropenone sensitization with weekly scalp DPC. Every patch test was put on after a blood sample was taken. The data were obtained in a study of human T cells and chemical hapten exposure. The study's findings and limits: No shift was seen in TCRs above 1 in 1000 frequency with DPC sensitization.

TCRdb analysed the RACE reads with MiXCR anew, one entry per CDR3 protein. The sample carries about 81,000 distinct CDR3 sequences, 10% to 13% recorded once. J was trimmed by 2 bases and V by 5 bases; bases with no gene match: 6. The CDR3 runs 14 residues. Germline V gives CDR1 MNHEY, CDR2 SVGAGI. The genes are TRBV6-5 and TRBJ2-7, with 7 bases fitting TRBD1. The clonotype comes from a woman aged 25-40 years with alopecia areata. Some clones in this sample may be carry-over from other donors' samples. Sequences were derived from whole blood, sampled in connection with sensitization to the hapten diphenylcyclopropenone (DPC). CDR3 DNA: TGTGCCAGCAGTGCGATGGGGACAGCCTACGAGCAGTACTTC. Amino acids: CASSAMGTAYEQYF.